The subject of this entry is one TCR beta chain. Its antigen remains unidentified. Source study methods: Filtering differed because ImmunoSEQ produced junction-only sequences that carried no quality scores. The method was immunoSEQ multiplex PCR; TCRdb's version includes in-frame clones alone and lacks a portion of them. That table furnishes V, J and clone size, whereas the DNA furnished D and trimming. This table holds some 2 million clones, roughly 95% found once. The data originate from a study of shared clonotypes between healthy human individuals. CD45RO-negative, CCR7-selected cells formed the naive CD8 fraction, which excluded terminally differentiated effector memory CD45RA+ cells. Germline V lookup: CDR1 LGHNA, CDR2 YSLEER. The CDR3 extends over 17 amino acids. V was shortened by 3 bases and J by 0 bases, with 16 bases between the two germline ends. Study findings and constraints: A few donors had roughly 5% of their naive CD4 clonotypes in common.

Specimen: naive CD8+ T cells sorted from blood. This receptor was taken from a young man in good health. This chain joins TRBV4-3 and TRBJ2-3; no clear D gene. The chain's CDR3 is CASSQGFRGVSTDTQYF. DNA of the CDR3: TGCGCCAGCAGCCAGGGATTTCGAGGAGTCAGCACAGATACGCAGTATTTT.